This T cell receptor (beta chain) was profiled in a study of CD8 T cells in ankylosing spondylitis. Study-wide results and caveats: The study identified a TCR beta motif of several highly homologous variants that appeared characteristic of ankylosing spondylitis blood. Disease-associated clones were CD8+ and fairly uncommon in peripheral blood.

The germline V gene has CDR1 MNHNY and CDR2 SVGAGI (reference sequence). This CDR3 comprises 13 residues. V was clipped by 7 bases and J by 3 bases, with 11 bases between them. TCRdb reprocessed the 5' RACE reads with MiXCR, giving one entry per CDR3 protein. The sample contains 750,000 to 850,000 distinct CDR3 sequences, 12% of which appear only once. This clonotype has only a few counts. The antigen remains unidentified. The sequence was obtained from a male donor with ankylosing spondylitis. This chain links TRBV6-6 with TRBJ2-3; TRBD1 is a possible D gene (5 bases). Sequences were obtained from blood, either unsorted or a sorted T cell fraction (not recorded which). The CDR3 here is CASMGRATDTQYF. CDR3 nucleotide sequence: TGTGCCAGCATGGGCAGGGCAACAGATACGCAGTATTTT.